This TCR beta chain was profiled in a study of T cell changes during pregnancy in multiple sclerosis (dated by TCRdb to about 2019). General notes on the study: The study examined how the T cell repertoire changed over the course of pregnancy in women with multiple sclerosis.

Germline trimming amounts to 4 bases on V and 3 bases on J, with 4 as the count of junction bases outside the gene matches. The CDR3 spans 14 residues, from the cysteine through the phenylalanine. Here the CDR3 DNA is all that survives: 42 bases in frame from base 1. Reading the germline V gene (reference sequence) gives CDR1 MNHEY and CDR2 SMNVEV. Libraries were prepared through the immunoSEQ multiplex PCR assay. TCRdb carries this immuneACCESS record with in-frame sequences only. Its versions omit some clonotypes, under half of them owing to an unresolved V gene in the studies checked, with the rest unexplained. This sample has over 10,000 clones in its table, and approximately 90% of those were observed once. The ten most abundant clones make up about 7.7% of the sample. With respect to this clone: Which antigen it targets is not known. The sample holds no much larger clone one base away, and base qualities are not on file.

The rearranged segments are TRBV27 and TRBJ1-1; 8 central bases correspond to TRBD1. The clonotype was recovered from a female donor in good health, enrolled as a control in a pregnancy study. Specimen: CD8+ T cells from peripheral blood mononuclear cells, collected in the second trimester of pregnancy. The DNA is as follows: TGTGCCAGCAGTTCGGACAGGGTCCACACTGAAGCTTTCTTT. This codes for CASSSDRVHTEAFF.